Below are 11 T cell receptor beta chains sequenced from a single sample in a study of CD8 T cells in ankylosing spondylitis. Study-wide results and limits: Among TCR beta sequences, a motif of roughly 8 highly homologous variants appeared characteristic of ankylosing spondylitis blood.

TCRdb re-derived calls from the 5' RACE reads in MiXCR, one entry per CDR3 protein. The sample holds about 210,000 distinct CDR3 sequences, about 6.7% seen once. These TCRs' antigens remain unknown. The sequenced sample consisted of blood, either unsorted or a sorted T cell fraction (not recorded which). The receptors were gathered from a male donor with ankylosing spondylitis.

This clonotype appeared many times. The chain couples TRBV9 to TRBJ1-5, with TRBD1 as a possible D gene (5 bases). The CDR3 sequence is 14 residues long. The V end was cut by 0 bases, the J end by 4 bases, with 8 bases between. Germline V gives CDR1 SGDLS, CDR2 YYNGEE. CDR3 sequence reads: CASSVGAGNQPQHF. As DNA, the CDR3 is TGTGCCAGCAGCGTAGGTGCAGGGAATCAGCCCCAGCATTTT.

This clonotype was counted at least ten times. CDR3 region: CASSPQGYTEAFF. CDR3 nucleotide sequence: TGTGCCAGCAGTCCCCAGGGCTACACTGAAGCTTTCTTT. The chain is built from TRBV12-3 or TRBV12-4 and TRBJ1-1, with D tentatively TRBD1 (5 bases). The length of the CDR3 is 13 residues. Deletions cut 5 bases from V and 3 bases from J, with 10 bases between.

This clonotype was counted many times. The chain combines TRBV2 with TRBJ2-2; D is uncertain. Trimming removed 6 bases from V and 1 base from J, with 6 bases in between. CDR3 size: 13 residues. Germline lookup yields CDR1 SNHLY and CDR2 FYNNEI. DNA for the CDR3: TGTGCCAGCAGGCCGATGAACACCGGGGAGCTGTTTTTT. Amino acids: CASRPMNTGELFF.

This clonotype was counted ten times or more. The chain links TRBV7-9 to TRBJ2-1, with D possibly matching TRBD2 (5 bases). The CDR3 sequence is 14 residues long. Germline loops: CDR1 SEHNR, CDR2 FQNEAQ (reference sequence). V lost 6 bases to trimming and J lost 2 bases, with 11 bases between them. The CDR3 nucleotides are TGTGCCAGCAGGCCTAGCAGGCCCTACAATGAGCAGTTCTTC. Translation gives CASRPSRPYNEQFF. The variable domain in full, with the rest retrieved from reference TRBV7-9 and TRBJ2-1, is DTGVSQNPRHKITKRGQNVTFRCDPISEHNRLYWYRQTLGQGPEFLTYFQNEAQLEKSRLLSDRFSAERPKGSFSTLEIQRTEQGDSAMYLCASRPSRPYNEQFFGPGTRLTVL.

This clonotype was picked up a small number of times. The chain is built from TRBV7-9 and TRBJ2-1, with 14 bases identical to TRBD2. The germline gives CDR1 SEHNR, CDR2 FQNEAQ (reference sequence). V was clipped by 4 bases and J by 4 bases; unmatched bases: 3. CDR3 size: 16 residues. The CDR3 sequence: CASSSGLAGDYNEQFF. In DNA form, the CDR3 reads TGTGCCAGCAGCTCGGGACTAGCGGGAGATTACAATGAGCAGTTCTTC.

This clonotype was seen only a few times. V and J are TRBV29-1 and TRBJ1-2; 7 bases map to TRBD1. The CDR3 length is 12 residues. CDR1 SQVTM and CDR2 ANQGSEA come from the germline V gene. After removal of 7 bases from V and 2 bases from J, the junction contained 4 bases not matched to a gene. CDR3 protein: CSAGQRNYGYTF. DNA for the CDR3: TGCAGCGCGGGACAGAGGAACTATGGCTACACCTTC.

This clonotype has a handful of counts. The gene calls are TRBV7-9 and TRBJ1-2; 7 positions match TRBD1. The V and J ends lost 5 bases and 2 bases, in that order; junction bases with no gene match: 5. CDR3 size: 14 residues. The germline V gene has CDR1 SEHNR and CDR2 FQNEAQ (reference sequence). CDR3 sequence (DNA): TGTGCCAGCAGCGAGTCACAGGGGAACTATGGCTACACCTTC. This gives the protein CASSESQGNYGYTF.

This clonotype was seen repeatedly, ten times or more. The chain is built from TRBV15 and TRBJ2-1, with D hard to call. Trimming removed 3 bases from V and 8 bases from J, with 5 bases in between. The CDR3 is 11 amino acids. Germline V gene sequence: CDR1 LNHNV, CDR2 YYDKDF (reference sequence). The CDR3 spells CATSSSYEQFF. CDR3 nucleotide sequence: TGTGCCACCAGCAGCTCGTATGAGCAGTTCTTC.

In its sample, this clonotype was seen many times. J is TRBJ2-1 and V is TRBV7-8; D is uncertain. The CDR3 spans 12 residues. Trimming stripped 5 bases from V and 9 bases from J, with 11 bases between. The V gene's germline CDR1 is SGHVS and CDR2 FQNEAQ. The CDR3 coding sequence is TGTGCCAGCAGCCCCCCCCCCGGTGAGCAGTTCTTC. It translates to CASSPPPGEQFF.

On this clonotype: It may be a read error: a sequence one base away is much more abundant. This chain links TRBV7-9 with TRBJ2-5, with D perhaps matching TRBD1 or TRBD2 (5 bases each). The CDR3 is 14 amino acids. Per germline, CDR1 SEHNR and CDR2 FQNEAQ (reference sequence). In DNA form, the CDR3 reads TGTGCCAGCAGCCTCGGGACGATCCAAGAGACCCAGCACTTC. Protein product: CASSLGTIQETQHF.

The chain uses TRBV4-1 and TRBJ2-7; TRBD2 aligns across 7 bases. The CDR3 spans 17 residues. After removal of 0 bases from V and 2 bases from J, the junction contained 10 bases not matched to a gene. Per germline, CDR1 MGHRA and CDR2 YSYEKL. This CDR3 is CASSQEPDGGGAYEQYF. Written as DNA, the CDR3 is TGCGCCAGCAGCCAAGAGCCCGATGGGGGAGGGGCCTACGAGCAGTACTTC.